Listed here are 26 T cell receptor beta chains from one sample, sequenced in a study of OX40 agonist ivuxolimab in advanced cancers. Assay used: immunoSEQ multiplex PCR; TCRdb lists only in-frame clones, some missing. The table shows approximately 60,000 clones, with approximately 78% occurring only once. The sample was CD4+ or CD8+ T cells sorted from blood, taken in a trial of the OX40 agonist ivuxolimab. Receptor source: an adult with an advanced solid tumor such as melanoma, head and neck, liver or kidney cancer.

The DNA of the CDR3 is TGTGCCACCTCGACAGGGAATAGTGGCTACACCTTC. As protein: CATSTGNSGYTF. The chain joins TRBV5-6 to TRBJ1-2; 7 bases are shared with TRBD1. This CDR3 comprises 12 residues. Germline CDR1 is SGHDT and CDR2 is YYEEEE. After removal of 9 bases from V and 7 bases from J, the junction contained 9 bases not matched to a gene.

J is TRBJ1-2 and V is TRBV29-1, with D possibly matching TRBD1 (5 bases). V lost 2 bases and J lost 2, with 12 bases in between. The germline CDR1 and CDR2 sequences are SQVTM and ANQGSEA. This CDR3 contains 14 residues. This CDR3 is CSVERGVENYGYTF. The DNA of the CDR3 is TGCAGCGTTGAAAGAGGGGTCGAGAACTATGGCTACACCTTC. The whole variable domain, filled in from reference TRBV29-1 and TRBJ1-2, reads SAVISQKPSRDICQRGTSLTIQCQVDSQVTMMFWYRQQPGQSLTLIATANQGSEATYESGFVIDKFPISRPNLTFSTLTVSNMSPEDSSIYLCSVERGVENYGYTFGSGTRLTVV.

V and J are TRBV7-4 and TRBJ2-7, with TRBD1 matching over 9 bases. Trimming at V came to 6 bases and at J to 2 bases, leaving 14 bases not matched to a gene. The CDR3 is 17 amino acids. Per the germline V gene, CDR1 is SGHVT and CDR2 is SQSDAQ. CDR3 in amino acids: CASRDPHTGGSTYEQYF. CDR3 nucleotide sequence: TGTGCCAGCAGAGACCCCCATACAGGGGGCTCAACCTACGAGCAGTACTTC.

This clone was counted once. CDR3 nucleotides: TGCGCCAGCAACTTTTCTAGCTCCCCCCTCAATGAGCAGTTCTTC. Its protein is CASNFSSSPLNEQFF. This chain uses TRBV5-1 with TRBJ2-1; tentative D call: TRBD2 (5 bases). Per the germline V gene, CDR1 is SGHRS and CDR2 is YFSETQ. Trimming removed 6 bases from V and 6 bases from J, with 19 bases in between. The CDR3 spans 15 residues.

This clone appeared once. This chain uses TRBV7-6 with TRBJ2-3; D not resolved. Trimming took off 1 base at V and 5 bases at J, with 7 bases between the two ends. The CDR3 sequence is 13 residues long. The germline gives CDR1 SGHVS, CDR2 FNYEAQ. The CDR3 loop reads CASSLGPQDTQYF. DNA of the CDR3: TGTGCCAGCAGCTTAGGTCCCCAAGATACGCAGTATTTT.

The rearrangement links TRBV30 to TRBJ2-5, with 12 bases fitting TRBD2. Germline-derived CDR1 and CDR2 are GTSNPN and SVGIG (reference sequence). V lost 2 bases and J lost 2; bases outside the gene matches: 3. The CDR3 is 15 residues long. The CDR3 sequence: CAWSRTSGTQETQYF. CDR3 in DNA: TGTGCCTGGAGTCGGACTAGCGGGACTCAAGAGACCCAGTACTTC. The whole variable domain, remainder taken from reference TRBV30 and TRBJ2-5, is SQTIHQWPATLVQPVGSPLSLECTVEGTSNPNLYWYRQAAGRGLQLLFYSVGIGQISSEVPQNLSASRPQDRQFILSSKKLLLSDSGFYLCAWSRTSGTQETQYFGPGTRLLVL.

The CDR3 loop reads CAIRESGTEAFF. As DNA, the CDR3 is TGTGCCATCAGAGAGAGTGGCACTGAAGCTTTCTTT. This chain links TRBV10-3 with TRBJ1-1; the D is unclear. The V end was cut by 6 bases, the J end by 4 bases, with 9 bases between. Germline V gives CDR1 ENHRY, CDR2 SYGVKD. This CDR3 is built from 12 residues.

The chain has TRBV6-4 and TRBJ2-1, with 9 bases matching TRBD1. J lost 5 bases, V lost 8 bases, and 10 bases had no gene match. Germline CDR1 and CDR2: MRHNA and SNTAGT. The CDR3 spans 15 residues. This CDR3 reads CASPSRDRENNEQFF. The CDR3, as DNA: TGTGCCAGCCCCTCGCGGGACAGGGAAAACAATGAGCAGTTCTTC.

V is TRBV7-9 and J is TRBJ2-7, with D maybe TRBD2 (5 bases). With 2 bases removed from V and 2 bases from J, the gap between germline ends came to 13 bases. From germline, CDR1 is SEHNR and CDR2 FQNEAQ (reference sequence). The CDR3 runs to 15 residues. Here the CDR3 DNA reads TGTGCCAGCAGCTTAACGCGGGCAGCTCCCTACGAGCAGTACTTC. Translation: CASSLTRAAPYEQYF.

A few counts support this clone. J is TRBJ1-1 and V is TRBV30; 9 bases agree with TRBD1. CDR3 length: 13 amino acids. Germline V CDR1 and CDR2: GTSNPN, SVGIG (reference sequence). V trimming: 1 base; J trimming: 5 bases; junction bases outside the gene matches: 2. CDR3 in amino acids: CAWSGTGETEAFF. As DNA, the CDR3 is TGTGCCTGGAGTGGGACAGGGGAGACTGAAGCTTTCTTT.

CDR3 protein: CASSTQTPGAGFGYTF. DNA of the CDR3: TGTGCCAGTAGTACACAAACCCCGGGAGCCGGCTTTGGCTACACCTTC. The chain carries TRBV19 and TRBJ1-2; the D is unclear. The CDR3 sequence is 16 residues long. Per the germline V gene, CDR1 is LNHDA and CDR2 is SQIVND (reference sequence). V shed 4 bases and J shed 7 bases, with 22 bases lying between them.

The CDR3 protein is CASSLLAADTQYF. The CDR3, as DNA: TGTGCCAGCAGCCTACTAGCGGCAGATACGCAGTATTTT. The rearrangement joins TRBV5-8 to TRBJ2-3; 8 bases match TRBD2. V dropped 4 bases and J dropped 4; count of bases not matched to a gene: 2. The germline V gene has CDR1 SGHTS and CDR2 YDEGEE. The CDR3 extends over 13 amino acids. Combining the CDR3 with reference TRBV5-8 and TRBJ2-3 gives the whole variable domain EAGVTQSPTHLIKTRGQQATLRCSPISGHTSVYWYQQALGLGLQFLLWYDEGEERNRGNFPPRFSGRQFPNYSSELNVNALELEDSALYLCASSLLAADTQYFGPGTRLTVL.

V usage is TRBV7-8 and J usage is TRBJ1-1, with D unresolved. CDR1 SGHVS and CDR2 FQNEAQ come from the germline V gene. Trimming cost V 0 bases and J 1 base, with 9 bases left between them. The CDR3 runs 15 residues. CDR3 residues: CASSLASHRNTEAFF. The CDR3 DNA reads TGTGCCAGCAGCTTAGCTTCCCACAGGAACACTGAAGCTTTCTTT. The whole variable domain, filled in from reference TRBV7-8 and TRBJ1-1, reads GAGVSQSPRYKVAKRGQDVALRCDPISGHVSLFWYQQALGQGPEFLTYFQNEAQLDKSGLPSDRFFAERPEGSVSTLKIQRTQQEDSAVYLCASSLASHRNTEAFFGQGTRLTVV.

The V gene is TRBV7-3, the J gene TRBJ2-3, with a possible D match to TRBD2 (7 bases). CDR1 and CDR2 (germline): SGHTA, FQGTGA. Between the trimmed V and J ends, which lost 3 bases and 7 bases, there was a span of 14 bases. CDR3 length: 14 amino acids. The CDR3 bases are TGTGCCAGCAGCTTGTCGGGGGGCTCGAATACGCAGTATTTT. Translating it yields CASSLSGGSNTQYF. Using reference TRBV7-3 and TRBJ2-3 for the parts outside the CDR3, the full variable domain is GAGVSQTPSNKVTEKGKYVELRCDPISGHTALYWYRQSLGQGPEFLIYFQGTGAADDSGLPNDRFFAVRPEGSVSTLKIQRTERGDSAVYLCASSLSGGSNTQYFGPGTRLTVL.

The chain employs TRBV6-6 and TRBJ1-2; 11 nucleotides agree with TRBD1. The trim removed 6 bases at V and 8 bases at J, leaving 5 bases unmatched. In germline, CDR1 is MNHNY, CDR2 SVGAGI (reference sequence). This CDR3 region has 13 residues. CDR3 DNA: TGTGCCAGCAGCCTAGGACAGGGGGCGGGCTACACCTTC. The encoded protein is CASSLGQGAGYTF.

V is TRBV7-2 and J is TRBJ1-5; no clear D gene. This CDR3 spans 14 amino acids. The germline V gene has CDR1 SGHTA and CDR2 FQGNSA. The ends were cut back, 5 bases at V and 3 bases at J, with 11 bases in the middle. In nucleotides, the CDR3 is TGTGCCAGCAGCGCGGACCCATTCAATCAGCCCCAGCATTTT. Protein product: CASSADPFNQPQHF.

V and J are TRBV9 and TRBJ1-3, with a possible D match to TRBD1 (5 bases). This CDR3 contains 16 residues. Germline loops: CDR1 SGDLS, CDR2 YYNGEE. Trimming stripped 2 bases from V and 2 bases from J, with 14 bases between. The CDR3 coding sequence is TGTGCCAGCAGCGTTCGAGGGGATAATGCTGGAAACACCATATATTTT. Encoded protein: CASSVRGDNAGNTIYF.

The chain uses TRBV7-2 and TRBJ1-2, with a tentative D call TRBD1 (5 bases). V was pared by 5 bases and J by 5 bases, with 18 bases between. CDR3 length equals 15 residues. Germline V CDR1 and CDR2: SGHTA, FQGNSA. CDR3 sequence (DNA): TGTGCCAGCAGCCTCATACAGGATCGTCGATATGGCTACACCTTC. Translating gives CASSLIQDRRYGYTF.

The chain combines TRBV4-3 with TRBJ1-2; the D gene is possibly TRBD1 (6 bases). Trimming left V 0 bases short and J 0 bases short, with 20 bases between. Germline V gene sequence: CDR1 LGHNA, CDR2 YSLEER. This CDR3 has 19 residues. CDR3 bases: TGCGCCAGCAGCCAAGAAATCGTCCAGGGGAGTTCAACTAACTATGGCTACACCTTC. Its translation: CASSQEIVQGSSTNYGYTF.

The rearrangement uses TRBV5-1 and TRBJ2-3; tentative D call: TRBD1 (5 bases). Looked up from germline, CDR1 is SGHRS and CDR2 is YFSETQ. The CDR3 spans 17 residues. Trimming cost V 4 bases and J 2 bases, with 20 bases left between them. The chain's CDR3 is CASSRKGKSTDTDTQYF. In DNA form, the CDR3 reads TGCGCCAGCAGCAGGAAGGGGAAAAGCACGGACACAGATACGCAGTATTTT.

V gene TRBV5-4 combines with J gene TRBJ1-2, with no clear D. This CDR3 region has 13 residues. Germline V lookup: CDR1 SGHNT, CDR2 YYREEE (reference sequence). Trimming left V 2 bases short and J 8 bases short, with 13 bases between. The CDR3 DNA reads as TGTGCCAGCAGCTTAGGCGAGGAAAGGGGCTACACCTTC. This codes for CASSLGEERGYTF.

This clone was recorded only once. The CDR3 loop reads CASSTVDTEAFF. The DNA of the CDR3 is TGCGCCAGCAGCACAGTAGACACTGAAGCTTTCTTT. The chain has TRBV5-1 and TRBJ1-1; D gene uncertain. CDR3 length: 12 residues. The germline V gene encodes CDR1 SGHRS and CDR2 YFSETQ. Trimming took 4 bases from V and 3 from J, leaving 7 bases between them.

The rearrangement links TRBV9 to TRBJ1-2; D gene ambiguous. The CDR3 is made up of 13 amino acids. Germline V gene sequence: CDR1 SGDLS, CDR2 YYNGEE. The V end was cut by 4 bases, the J end by 1 base, with 8 bases between. In DNA form, the CDR3 reads TGTGCCAGCAGCCCCTACAGTAACTATGGCTACACCTTC. As protein: CASSPYSNYGYTF.

The table lists this clone with a count of one. The V call is TRBV29-1, the J call TRBJ2-2; unclear D gene. This CDR3 is 13 amino acids long. The germline gives CDR1 SQVTM, CDR2 ANQGSEA. The V end lost 4 bases, the J end lost 2 bases, and 8 bases lay between the germline ends. CDR3 loop: CSVGRDNTGELFF. The CDR3 DNA is TGCAGCGTTGGTAGAGACAACACCGGGGAGCTGTTTTTT.

The chain links TRBV27 to TRBJ1-5; D possibly corresponds to TRBD1 (5 bases). This CDR3 comprises 14 residues. Trimming took off 5 bases at V and 6 bases at J, with 14 bases between the two ends. The V gene's germline CDR1 is MNHEY and CDR2 SMNVEV (reference sequence). The CDR3 reads CASSVDGGSQPQHF. The CDR3 coding sequence is TGTGCCAGCAGTGTCGATGGGGGTAGTCAGCCCCAGCATTTT.

This clone was detected a few times. The CDR3 sequence is CASSEGTGGSNSPLHF. In nucleotides, the CDR3 is TGTGCCAGCAGCGAGGGGACAGGGGGATCTAATTCACCCCTCCACTTT. The chain has TRBV7-9 and TRBJ1-6, with TRBD1 matching over 11 bases. This CDR3 has 16 amino acids. CDR1 and CDR2 from the germline V gene are SEHNR and FQNEAQ (reference sequence). With 5 bases clipped from V and 6 bases from J, the junction kept 6 bases outside the gene matches.